These 13 T cell receptor beta chains came from one sample sequenced in a study of CD4 T cell repertoires and nickel. TCRdb reanalysed the RT-PCR reads using MiXCR and keeps one entry per CDR3 protein. The sample includes some 260 distinct CDR3 sequences, 55% to 75% seen only once; the top ten take approximately 47%. The sample taken for sequencing was CD4+ T cells from blood, not recorded whether cultured. These receptors originate from a human donor in a nickel allergy study, with or without nickel allergy (not recorded which). It is not recorded whether this sample comes from one donor or several.

The chain uses TRBV7-2 and TRBJ2-5; D is possibly TRBD2 (6 bases). Between the trimmed V and J ends, which lost 5 bases and 4 bases, there was a span of 26 bases. Germline V CDR1 and CDR2: SGHTA, FQGNSA. The CDR3 is 18 amino acids. The CDR3 DNA follows: TGTGCCAGCAGCCGCTCGGGCTTGGGGGGTAGCTTCGGAGAGACCCAGTACTTC. It encodes CASSRSGLGGSFGETQYF.

The rearrangement uses TRBV7-2 and TRBJ1-1; unclear D gene. Germline V CDR1 and CDR2: SGHTA, FQGNSA. The CDR3 has 13 amino acids. Trimming cost V 5 bases and J 1 base, with 8 bases left between them. Here the CDR3 reads CASSQNRNTEAFF. CDR3 bases: TGTGCCAGCAGCCAAAACCGGAACACTGAAGCTTTCTTT.

This chain joins TRBV12-3 or TRBV12-4 and TRBJ2-5; D is undetermined. Trimming left V 6 bases short and J 5 bases short, with 7 bases between. The CDR3 has 11 residues. CDR3 sequence reads: CASSLGETQYF. The DNA of the CDR3 is TGTGCCAGCAGCTTGGGGGAGACCCAGTACTTC.

V gene TRBV5-8 combines with J gene TRBJ2-1, with 14 bases lining up with TRBD2. Losses at the gene ends were 2 bases for V and 13 bases for J; bases not matched to a gene: 8. CDR1 SGHTS and CDR2 YDEGEE come from the germline V gene. CDR3 size: 15 residues. The CDR3 here is CASSLLGLAGEDQFF. The CDR3 nucleotides are TGTGCCAGCAGCTTATTGGGACTAGCGGGAGAGGATCAGTTCTTC.

The rearrangement uses TRBV4-3 and TRBJ1-2; D is perhaps TRBD1 (5 bases). Germline V gene sequence: CDR1 LGHNA, CDR2 YSLEER. Trimming took off 0 bases at V and 7 bases at J, with 18 bases between the two ends. CDR3 length: 16 amino acids. The CDR3 nucleotides read TGCGCCAGCAGCCAAGATACGAGTCGAGGGGCCAGTGGCTACACCTTC. It yields the protein CASSQDTSRGASGYTF.

This clonotype came up a few times. The chain combines TRBV15 with TRBJ1-6, with D hard to call. The germline V gene encodes CDR1 LNHNV and CDR2 YYDKDF (reference sequence). V was trimmed by 0 bases and J by 12 bases, leaving 6 bases between them. This CDR3 contains 12 residues. CDR3 region: CATSRDALPLHF. The DNA of the CDR3 is TGTGCCACCAGCAGAGACGCATTACCCCTCCACTTT.

V gene TRBV30 combines with J gene TRBJ2-3, with TRBD2 matching over 9 bases. V lost 8 bases and J lost 0; bases outside the gene matches: 6. This CDR3 contains 14 residues. Germline-derived CDR1 and CDR2 are GTSNPN and SVGIG (reference sequence). CDR3 amino acids: CASGLASSTDTQYF. CDR3 in DNA: TGTGCCAGCGGACTAGCGTCTAGCACAGATACGCAGTATTTT.

J is TRBJ1-5 and V is TRBV7-2; D uncertain. This CDR3 has 16 residues. The germline V and J ends were trimmed by 7 bases and 2 bases, with 18 bases remaining between them. Germline values: CDR1 SGHTA, CDR2 FQGNSA. CDR3 region: CASTLEPGWGNQPQHF. DNA for the CDR3: TGTGCCAGCACCCTAGAGCCGGGATGGGGCAATCAGCCCCAGCATTTT.

The chain employs TRBV18 and TRBJ2-7; 10 bases map to TRBD1. The CDR3 loop spans 15 amino acids. Unmatched junction bases numbered 7, after V lost 4 bases and J lost 4 bases. The germline V gene encodes CDR1 KGHSH and CDR2 LQKENI. This CDR3 is CASSLTGTGEYEQYF. The CDR3 nucleotides are TGTGCCAGCTCACTTACCGGGACAGGGGAGTACGAGCAGTACTTC.

This clonotype has a handful of counts. The CDR3 bases are TGTGCCAGCAGTGAAATTGGAGGGTTCGCCAAAAACATTCAGTACTTC. Amino acid sequence: CASSEIGGFAKNIQYF. V and J are TRBV2 and TRBJ2-4, with D possibly TRBD2 on 6 matching bases. The V gene lost 2 bases and the J gene lost 1 base, with 12 bases spanning the gap. CDR1 and CDR2 from the germline V gene are SNHLY and FYNNEI. This CDR3 comprises 16 residues.

The chain combines TRBV7-9 with TRBJ2-1; no definite D call. The CDR3 is 15 amino acids. CDR1 and CDR2 (germline): SEHNR, FQNEAQ (reference sequence). The germline V and J ends were trimmed by 4 bases and 0 bases, with 10 bases remaining between them. In DNA, the CDR3 is TGTGCCAGCAGCTCCCGTTGGGCCTCCTACAATGAGCAGTTCTTC. Its translation: CASSSRWASYNEQFF.

This chain connects TRBV11-2 to TRBJ1-1; D remains ambiguous. V lost 5 bases and J 7 bases, leaving 8 bases between the germline ends. The CDR3 has 11 amino acids. The germline gives CDR1 SGHAT, CDR2 FQNNGV. The CDR3 loop is CASSPRFEAFF. CDR3 in DNA: TGTGCCAGCAGCCCGCGGTTTGAAGCTTTCTTT.

The CDR3 reads CATKDRDGGYEQYF. CDR3 coding DNA: TGTGCCACCAAAGACCGGGACGGAGGATACGAGCAGTACTTC. This sequence joins TRBV6-6 and TRBJ2-7; tentatively, D is TRBD1 or TRBD2 (5 bases each). V was pared by 10 bases and J by 4 bases, with 20 bases between. CDR3 length equals 14 residues. CDR1 is MNHNY, CDR2 SVGAGI, per germline (reference sequence).